Below, 11 T cell receptor beta chains from the same sample are listed, as sequenced in a study of T-cell memory formation after mild COVID-19. TCRdb reanalysed the 5' RACE reads using MiXCR and keeps one entry per CDR3 protein. Of hundreds of thousands of distinct CDR3 sequences in the sample, more than 20% were seen once. Sequencing input: PBMCs or a T cell subset sorted from them (not recorded which). All receptors come from a man aged 18 to 29 who had mild COVID-19 (a few samples of this study predate the infection). Cell type and time point are not known.

This clonotype came up once. V gene TRBV6-7 combines with J gene TRBJ2-7, with unresolved D. TRBV6-7 carries the ORF label, with uncertain function. CDR3 size: 11 residues. The CDR3 sequence is CASNSGLGVNV. In nucleotides, the CDR3 is TGTGCCAGCAACTCGGGCCTTGGGGTGAACGTC.

This clonotype was observed a few times. The chain has TRBV6-2 or TRBV6-3 and TRBJ2-6; D might be TRBD1 (5 bases). Germline CDR1 reads MNHEY; CDR2 reads SVGEGT. V dropped 7 bases and J dropped 0 bases, with 10 bases sitting between them. This CDR3 spans 15 amino acids. CDR3 bases: TGTGCCAGCAAACGACAGCCCTCTGGGGCCAACGTCCTGACTTTC. It codes for CASKRQPSGANVLTF.

The chain recombines TRBV12-3 or TRBV12-4 with TRBJ1-5; 9 bases match TRBD1. There are 19 residues in the CDR3. The trim removed 8 bases at V and 0 bases at J, leaving 17 bases unmatched. CDR3 protein: CASRRGQGPVSDSNQPQHF. In DNA, the CDR3 is TGTGCCAGCCGCCGCGGACAGGGGCCTGTCTCTGATAGCAATCAGCCCCAGCATTTT.

This clonotype was found once. Compared with germline, one end of the junction differs, possibly owing to a read error. The chain joins TRBV12-3 or TRBV12-4 to TRBJ1-2, with a tentative D call TRBD1 (5 bases). The CDR3 extends over 13 amino acids. The CDR3 sequence is CASSLNGRRGSSF. CDR3 DNA sequence: TGTGCCAGCAGTTTAAATGGGAGGCGGGGCTCCTCCTTC.

The chain is built from TRBV18 and TRBJ1-4; D is unclear. The CDR3 consists of 13 residues. The V gene's germline CDR1 is KGHSH and CDR2 LQKENI. The ends were cut back, 6 bases at V and 5 bases at J, with 10 bases in the middle. CDR3 protein: CASSRARNEKLFF. DNA for the CDR3: TGTGCCAGCTCGCGGGCTCGGAATGAAAAACTGTTTTTT.

In this sample, this clonotype turned up a few times. V and J are TRBV7-9 and TRBJ2-5; no definite D call. V lost 4 bases and J lost 1, with 10 bases in between. This CDR3 has 14 amino acids. Looked up from germline, CDR1 is SEHNR and CDR2 is FQNEAQ (reference sequence). CDR3 DNA: TGTGCCAGCAGCTACCGGGCCATCCAAGAGACCCAGTACTTC. It encodes CASSYRAIQETQYF.

The V gene is TRBV9, the J gene TRBJ1-5; D is perhaps TRBD1 (5 bases). Germline-derived CDR1 and CDR2 are SGDLS and YYNGEE. This CDR3 region has 15 residues. V shed 4 bases and J shed 6 bases, with 17 bases lying between them. The CDR3 loop reads CASSPTEGKSQPQHF. As DNA, the CDR3 is TGTGCCAGCAGCCCCACCGAGGGGAAAAGTCAGCCCCAGCATTTT. The variable domain in full, with the rest retrieved from reference TRBV9 and TRBJ1-5, is DSGVTQTPKHLITATGQRVTLRCSPRSGDLSVYWYQQSLDQGLQFLIQYYNGEERAKGNILERFSAQQFPDLHSELNLSSLELGDSALYFCASSPTEGKSQPQHFGDGTRLSIL.

The chain carries TRBV5-6 and TRBJ1-1; D is unresolved. This CDR3 contains 16 residues. Looked up from germline, CDR1 is SGHDT and CDR2 is YYEEEE. The V end was cut by 3 bases, the J end by 0 bases, with 15 bases between. In nucleotides, the CDR3 is TGTGCCAGCAGCTCCCTCGGGTGGGCCGTGAACACTGAAGCTTTCTTT. Encoded protein: CASSSLGWAVNTEAFF.

The CDR3 nucleotides are TGCAGTGCTAGAGATCCTAGCGTAGAGACCCAGTACTTC. This translates into CSARDPSVETQYF. This chain joins TRBV20-1 and TRBJ2-5; D is perhaps TRBD2 (6 bases). Germline values: CDR1 DFQATT, CDR2 SNEGSKA (reference sequence). The CDR3 covers 13 residues. The V end lost 0 bases, the J end lost 4 bases, and 9 bases lay between the germline ends.

The chain links TRBV4-3 to TRBJ2-5, with unresolved D. Germline CDR1 and CDR2: LGHNA and YSLEER. The CDR3 covers 17 residues. V was shortened by 0 bases and J by 5 bases, with 19 bases between the two germline ends. This chain's CDR3 is CASSQDQNLGWGETQYF. The CDR3 DNA sequence: TGCGCCAGCAGCCAAGATCAGAATCTAGGATGGGGTGAGACCCAGTACTTC.

The chain recombines TRBV15 with TRBJ2-3; possible D gene TRBD2, 6 bases. V lost 3 bases to trimming and J lost 1 base, with 11 bases between them. Per the germline V gene, CDR1 is LNHNV and CDR2 is YYDKDF (reference sequence). The CDR3 covers 15 residues. The CDR3 spells CATSREGRGTDTQYF. The CDR3 bases are TGTGCCACCAGCAGGGAGGGGCGAGGCACAGATACGCAGTATTTT.